This T cell receptor (beta chain) was captured in a study of PD-1 blockade in classical Hodgkin lymphoma. Study details: Patients in the cohort were put on intravenous nivolumab, 3 mg/kg every 2 weeks. Overall study findings and caveats: By C4D1, diversity of CD4+ TCRs had risen significantly, whereas that of CD8+ TCRs had not. Those achieving complete response showed baseline diversity like newly diagnosed patients. Nivolumab initiation under 1 year post-ASCT meant exclusion.

Every patient experienced relapse after autologous stem cell transplantation, and brentuximab vedotin exposure varied. V trimming: 8 bases; J trimming: 3 bases; junction bases outside the gene matches: 2. CDR1 and CDR2 (germline): SGHRS, YFSETQ. The CDR3 contains 12 residues. The protocol was immunoSEQ multiplex PCR, while the TCRdb copy is restricted to in-frame clones and leaves out a portion. The sample yields around 26,000 clones, about 83% seen once. For this clone: The antigen remains unidentified.

The J gene is TRBJ2-3, the V gene TRBV5-1, with 8 nucleotides matching TRBD1. The material sequenced was peripheral blood mononuclear cells (PBMCs), taken before the second cycle of nivolumab. This receptor was obtained from a human donor with classical Hodgkin lymphoma. The CDR3 DNA reads as TGCGCCAGTACAGGGGGTACAGATACGCAGTATTTT. Encoded protein: CASTGGTDTQYF.